This T cell receptor beta chain was recovered during a study of CD8 T cells in ankylosing spondylitis. Findings and limits, study-wide: Reportedly, significant enrichment of disease-linked clones occurred in matched ankylosing spondylitis synovial fluid. Disease-linked clones, CD8+, were relatively rare in peripheral blood. For ankylosing spondylitis blood, a TCR beta motif of about 8 highly homologous variants appeared characteristic.

Libraries for TCR beta were made by quantitative 5'-RACE with molecular barcodes. TCRdb recomputed calls from the 5' RACE reads with MiXCR, one row per CDR3 protein. The table has some 130,000 distinct CDR3 sequences, over 15% seen once. Details on this clonotype: Its cognate antigen is unknown.

The CDR3 is 12 amino acids. Germline V gene sequence: CDR1 MDHEN, CDR2 SYDVKM. V lost 8 bases and J lost 3, with 5 bases in between. This clonotype was obtained from a male donor with ankylosing spondylitis. Sequencing used blood, either unsorted or a sorted T cell fraction (not recorded which). This chain uses TRBV28 with TRBJ1-6; D not resolved. CDR3 nucleotides: TGTGCCAGCGGCGACTATAATTCACCCCTCCACTTT. Translation: CASGDYNSPLHF. Full variable domain (remainder filled in from reference TRBV28 and TRBJ1-6): DVKVTQSSRYLVKRTGEKVFLECVQDMDHENMFWYRQDPGLGLRLIYFSYDVKMKEKGDIPEGYSVSREKKERFSLILESASTNQTSMYLCASGDYNSPLHFGNGTRLTVT.